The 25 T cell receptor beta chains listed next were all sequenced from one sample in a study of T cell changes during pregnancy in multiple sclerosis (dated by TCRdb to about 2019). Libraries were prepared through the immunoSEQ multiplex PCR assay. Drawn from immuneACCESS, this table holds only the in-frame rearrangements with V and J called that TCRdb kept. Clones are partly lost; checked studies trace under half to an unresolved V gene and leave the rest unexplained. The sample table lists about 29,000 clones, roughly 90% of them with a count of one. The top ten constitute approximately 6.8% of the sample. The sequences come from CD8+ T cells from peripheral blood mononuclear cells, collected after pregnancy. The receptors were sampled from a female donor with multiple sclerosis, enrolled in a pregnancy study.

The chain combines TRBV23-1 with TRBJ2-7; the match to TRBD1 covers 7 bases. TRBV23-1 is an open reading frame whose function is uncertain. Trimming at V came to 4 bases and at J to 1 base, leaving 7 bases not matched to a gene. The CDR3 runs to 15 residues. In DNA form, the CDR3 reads TGCGCCAGCAGTCCGGGACAGATAATTTCCTACGAGCAGTACTTC. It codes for CASSPGQIISYEQYF.

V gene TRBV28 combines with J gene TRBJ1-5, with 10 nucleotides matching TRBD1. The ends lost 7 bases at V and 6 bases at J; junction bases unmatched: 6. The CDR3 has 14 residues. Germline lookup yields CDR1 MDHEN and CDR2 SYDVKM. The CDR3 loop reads CASIDRGRGQPQHF. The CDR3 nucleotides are TGTGCCAGCATCGACAGGGGGCGAGGTCAGCCCCAGCATTTT.

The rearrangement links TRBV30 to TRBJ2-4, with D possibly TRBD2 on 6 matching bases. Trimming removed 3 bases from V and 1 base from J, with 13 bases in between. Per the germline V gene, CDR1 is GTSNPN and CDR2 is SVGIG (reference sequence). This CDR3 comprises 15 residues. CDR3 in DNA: TGTGCCTGGAGGGGGTGGAGGGCTGCCAAAAACATTCAGTACTTC. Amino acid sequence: CAWRGWRAAKNIQYF.

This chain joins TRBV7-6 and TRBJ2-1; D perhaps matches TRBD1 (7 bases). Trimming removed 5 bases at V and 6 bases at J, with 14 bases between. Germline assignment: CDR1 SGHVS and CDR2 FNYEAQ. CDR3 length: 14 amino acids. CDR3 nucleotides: TGTGCCAGCAGCAGGACAGGAGGGGGCAATGAGCAGTTCTTC. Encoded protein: CASSRTGGGNEQFF.

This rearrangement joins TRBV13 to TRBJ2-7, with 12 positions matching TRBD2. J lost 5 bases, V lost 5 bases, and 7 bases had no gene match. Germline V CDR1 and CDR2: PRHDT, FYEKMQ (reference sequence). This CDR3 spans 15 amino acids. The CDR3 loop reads CASSPSGRAGDEQYF. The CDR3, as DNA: TGTGCCAGCAGCCCTAGCGGGAGGGCCGGAGACGAGCAGTACTTC.

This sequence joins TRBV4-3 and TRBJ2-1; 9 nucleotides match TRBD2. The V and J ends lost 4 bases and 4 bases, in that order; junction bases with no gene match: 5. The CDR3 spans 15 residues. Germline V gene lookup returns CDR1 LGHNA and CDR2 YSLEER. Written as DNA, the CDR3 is TGCGCCAGCAGCCCCGGACTAGCGACTTACAATGAGCAGTTCTTC. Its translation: CASSPGLATYNEQFF.

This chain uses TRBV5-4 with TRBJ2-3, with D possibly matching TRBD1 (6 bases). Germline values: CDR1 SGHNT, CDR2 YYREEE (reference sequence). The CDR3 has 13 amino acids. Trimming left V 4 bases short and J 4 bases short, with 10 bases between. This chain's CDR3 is CASSPGVADTQYF. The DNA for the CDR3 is TGTGCCAGCAGCCCAGGGGTCGCAGATACGCAGTATTTT.

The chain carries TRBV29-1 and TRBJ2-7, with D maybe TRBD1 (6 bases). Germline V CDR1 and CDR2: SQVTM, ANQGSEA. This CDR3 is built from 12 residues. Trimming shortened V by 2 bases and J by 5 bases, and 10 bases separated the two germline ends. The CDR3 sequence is CSVEQGPDEQYF. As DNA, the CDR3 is TGCAGCGTTGAACAGGGGCCAGACGAGCAGTACTTC.

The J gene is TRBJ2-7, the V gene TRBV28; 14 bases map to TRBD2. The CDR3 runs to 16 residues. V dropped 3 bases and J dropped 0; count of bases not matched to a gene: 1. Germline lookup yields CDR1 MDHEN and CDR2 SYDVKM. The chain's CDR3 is CASSFGTSGSSYEQYF. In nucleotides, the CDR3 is TGTGCCAGCAGTTTCGGGACTAGCGGGAGCTCCTACGAGCAGTACTTC.

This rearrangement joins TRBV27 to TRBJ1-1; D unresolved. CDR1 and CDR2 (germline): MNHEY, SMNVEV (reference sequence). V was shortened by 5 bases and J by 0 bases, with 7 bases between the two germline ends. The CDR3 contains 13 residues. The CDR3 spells CASSIGMNTEAFF. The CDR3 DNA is TGTGCCAGCAGTATCGGGATGAACACTGAAGCTTTCTTT.

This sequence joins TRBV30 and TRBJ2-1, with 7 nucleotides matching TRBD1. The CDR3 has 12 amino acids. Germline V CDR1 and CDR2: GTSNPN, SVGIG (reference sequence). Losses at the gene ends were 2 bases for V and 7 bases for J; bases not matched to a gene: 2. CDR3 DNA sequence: TGTGCCTGGAGTACACAGGGGAATGAGCAGTTCTTC. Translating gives CAWSTQGNEQFF.

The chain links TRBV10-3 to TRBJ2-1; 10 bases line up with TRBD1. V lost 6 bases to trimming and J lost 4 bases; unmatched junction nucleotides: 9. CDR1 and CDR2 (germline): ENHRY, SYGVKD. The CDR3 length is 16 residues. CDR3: CAISISGTGAYNEQFF. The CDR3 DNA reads TGTGCCATCAGCATCTCCGGGACAGGGGCTTACAATGAGCAGTTCTTC.

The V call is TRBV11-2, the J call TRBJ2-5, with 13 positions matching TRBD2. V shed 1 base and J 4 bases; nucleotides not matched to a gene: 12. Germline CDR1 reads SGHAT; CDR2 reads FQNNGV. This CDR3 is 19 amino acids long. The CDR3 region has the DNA TGTGCCAGCAGCTTAGTAGGGACTAGCGGGAACCCAGGGGGAGAGACCCAGTACTTC. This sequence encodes CASSLVGTSGNPGGETQYF. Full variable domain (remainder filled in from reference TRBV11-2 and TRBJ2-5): EAGVAQSPRYKIIEKRQSVAFWCNPISGHATLYWYQQILGQGPKLLIQFQNNGVVDDSQLPKDRFSAERLKGVDSTLKIQPAKLEDSAVYLCASSLVGTSGNPGGETQYFGPGTRLLVL.

The chain's CDR3 is CAVDLGVRDEQYF. CDR3 nucleotides: TGTGCCGTCGACCTCGGGGTACGCGACGAGCAGTACTTC. V is TRBV7-9 and J is TRBJ2-7; the D gene is possibly TRBD2 (5 bases). The CDR3 spans 13 residues. CDR1 and CDR2 from the germline V gene are SEHNR and FQNEAQ (reference sequence). Trimming shortened V by 11 bases and J by 5 bases, and 19 bases separated the two germline ends.

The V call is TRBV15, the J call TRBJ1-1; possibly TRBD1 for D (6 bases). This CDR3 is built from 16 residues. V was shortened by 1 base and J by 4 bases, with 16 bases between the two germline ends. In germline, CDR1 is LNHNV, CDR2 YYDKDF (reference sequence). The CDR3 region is CATSRGRGAGSTEAFF. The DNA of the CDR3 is TGTGCCACCAGCAGAGGACGGGGGGCTGGGAGCACTGAAGCTTTCTTT.

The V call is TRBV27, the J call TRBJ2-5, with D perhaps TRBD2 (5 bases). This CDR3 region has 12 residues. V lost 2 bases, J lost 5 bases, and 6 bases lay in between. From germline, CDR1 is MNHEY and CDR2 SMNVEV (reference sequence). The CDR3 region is CASSLGEETQYF. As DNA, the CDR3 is TGTGCCAGCAGTTTAGGGGAGGAGACCCAGTACTTC.

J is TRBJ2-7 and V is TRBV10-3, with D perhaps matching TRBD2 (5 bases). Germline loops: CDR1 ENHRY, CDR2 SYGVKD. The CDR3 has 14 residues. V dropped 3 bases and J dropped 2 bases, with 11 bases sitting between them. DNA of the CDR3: TGTGCCATCAGTGACCCAAGGAGGACCTACGAGCAGTACTTC. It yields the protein CAISDPRRTYEQYF.

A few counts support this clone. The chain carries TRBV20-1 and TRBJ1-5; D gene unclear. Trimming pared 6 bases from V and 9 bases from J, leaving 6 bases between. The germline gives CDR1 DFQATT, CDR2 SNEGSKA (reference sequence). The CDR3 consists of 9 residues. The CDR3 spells CSAGWPQHF. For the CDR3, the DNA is TGCAGTGCCGGTTGGCCCCAGCATTTT.

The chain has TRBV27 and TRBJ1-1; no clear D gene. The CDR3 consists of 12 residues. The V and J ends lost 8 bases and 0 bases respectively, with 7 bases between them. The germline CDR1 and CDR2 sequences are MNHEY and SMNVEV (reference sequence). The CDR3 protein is CASGGLNTEAFF. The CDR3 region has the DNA TGTGCCAGCGGAGGATTGAACACTGAAGCTTTCTTT.

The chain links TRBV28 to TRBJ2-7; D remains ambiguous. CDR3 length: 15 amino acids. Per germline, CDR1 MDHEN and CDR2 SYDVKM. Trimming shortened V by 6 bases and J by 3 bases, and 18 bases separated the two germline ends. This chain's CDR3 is CASRPRPTENYEQYF. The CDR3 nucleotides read TGTGCCAGCAGGCCTAGACCGACGGAGAACTACGAGCAGTACTTC.

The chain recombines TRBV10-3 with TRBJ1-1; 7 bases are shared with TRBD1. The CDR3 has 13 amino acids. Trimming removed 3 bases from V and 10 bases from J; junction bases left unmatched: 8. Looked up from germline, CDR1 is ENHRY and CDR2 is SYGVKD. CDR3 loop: CAISETGARGAFF. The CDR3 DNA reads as TGTGCCATCAGTGAAACAGGGGCCCGTGGAGCTTTCTTT.

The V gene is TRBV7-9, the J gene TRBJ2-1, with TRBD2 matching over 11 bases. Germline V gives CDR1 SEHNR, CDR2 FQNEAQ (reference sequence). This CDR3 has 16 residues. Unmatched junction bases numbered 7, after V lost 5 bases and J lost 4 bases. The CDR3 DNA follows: TGTGCCAGCAGCGAAGTGGGACTAGCGGCATACAATGAGCAGTTCTTC. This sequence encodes CASSEVGLAAYNEQFF. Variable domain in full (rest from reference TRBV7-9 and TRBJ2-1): DTGVSQNPRHKITKRGQNVTFRCDPISEHNRLYWYRQTLGQGPEFLTYFQNEAQLEKSRLLSDRFSAERPKGSFSTLEIQRTEQGDSAMYLCASSEVGLAAYNEQFFGPGTRLTVL.

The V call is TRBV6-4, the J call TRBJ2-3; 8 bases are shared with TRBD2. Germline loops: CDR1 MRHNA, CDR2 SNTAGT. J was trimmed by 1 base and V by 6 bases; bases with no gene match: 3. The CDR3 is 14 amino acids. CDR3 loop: CASSPAGGTDTQYF. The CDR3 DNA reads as TGTGCCAGCAGCCCAGCGGGAGGCACAGATACGCAGTATTTT.

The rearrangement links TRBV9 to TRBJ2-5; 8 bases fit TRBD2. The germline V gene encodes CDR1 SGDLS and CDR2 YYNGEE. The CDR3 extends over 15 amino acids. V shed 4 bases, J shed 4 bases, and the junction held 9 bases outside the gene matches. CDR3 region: CASSTIVGTRETQYF. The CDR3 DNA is TGTGCCAGCAGCACCATCGTAGGGACTAGAGAGACCCAGTACTTC.

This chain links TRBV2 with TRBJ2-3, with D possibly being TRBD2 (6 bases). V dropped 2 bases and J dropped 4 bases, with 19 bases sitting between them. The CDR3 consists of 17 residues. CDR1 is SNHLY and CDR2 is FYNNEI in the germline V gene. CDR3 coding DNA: TGTGCCAGCAGTGAATTTATATCCGGGAGCAACGCAGATACGCAGTATTTT. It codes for CASSEFISGSNADTQYF.